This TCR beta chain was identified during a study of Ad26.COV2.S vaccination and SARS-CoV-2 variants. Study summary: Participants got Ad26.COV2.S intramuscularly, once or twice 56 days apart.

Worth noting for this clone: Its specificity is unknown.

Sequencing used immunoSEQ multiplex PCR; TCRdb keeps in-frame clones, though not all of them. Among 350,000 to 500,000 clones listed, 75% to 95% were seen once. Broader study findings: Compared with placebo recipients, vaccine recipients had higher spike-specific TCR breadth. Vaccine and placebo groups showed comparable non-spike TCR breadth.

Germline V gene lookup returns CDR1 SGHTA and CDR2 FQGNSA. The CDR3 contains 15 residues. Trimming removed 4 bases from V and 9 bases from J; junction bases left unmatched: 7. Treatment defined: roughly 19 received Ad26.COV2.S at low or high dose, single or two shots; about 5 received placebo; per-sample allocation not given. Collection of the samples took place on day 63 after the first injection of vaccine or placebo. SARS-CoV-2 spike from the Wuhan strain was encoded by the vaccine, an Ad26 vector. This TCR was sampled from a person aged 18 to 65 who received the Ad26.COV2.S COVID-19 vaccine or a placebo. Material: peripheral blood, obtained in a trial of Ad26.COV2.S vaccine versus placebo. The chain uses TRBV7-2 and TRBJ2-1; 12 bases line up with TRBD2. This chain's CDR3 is CASSSLAGGPPEQFF. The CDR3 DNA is TGTGCCAGCAGCTCGCTAGCGGGAGGGCCACCTGAGCAGTTCTTC.